The rows below give T cell receptor beta chains drawn from one sample of a study of blood T cell repertoires in COVID-19. The table came from immunoSEQ multiplex PCR; TCRdb's copy has only in-frame clones and leaves some out. The table lists about 70,000 clones, around nine tenths of them singletons. The sequencing sample was made of peripheral blood. The receptors derive from a woman younger than 30 with acute or convalescent COVID-19. CDR3s include the opening cysteine and the closing phenylalanine or tryptophan. Some rows have no size entry. The others give once, few or many, or a class for an expanded clone.

v_gene: TRBV29-1
abundance: NA
CDR3aa: CSVEDQGLEGYTF

v_gene: TRBV28
abundance: NA
CDR3aa: CASSGFTGTGFSSNTEAFF

v_gene: TRBV25-1
abundance: NA
CDR3aa: CASSESNSAGSSYNEQFF

v_gene: TRBV4-2
abundance: NA
CDR3aa: CASSQGTGEYQPQHF

v_gene: TRBV19
abundance: NA
CDR3aa: CASSPRTVLDKPLHF

v_gene: TRBV7-2
abundance: NA
CDR3aa: CASSFSGLARETGELFF

v_gene: TRBV5-1
abundance: NA
CDR3aa: CASGLSRGGDTGELFF

v_gene: TRBV29-1
abundance: NA
CDR3aa: CSVDMPGQETQYF

v_gene: TRBV28
abundance: NA
CDR3aa: CASSYGRGGILETQYF

v_gene: TRBV3-1/TRBV3-2
abundance: few
CDR3aa: CASRPRGAGDHGYTF

v_gene: TRBV11-2
abundance: few
CDR3aa: CASSLVGSAINEQFF

v_gene: TRBV18
abundance: once
CDR3aa: CASSPTSGRYNEQFF

v_gene: TRBV13
abundance: NA
CDR3aa: CASSSDGGNRYNEQFF

v_gene: TRBV28
abundance: NA
CDR3aa: CASSLLRTGSTDTQYF

v_gene: TRBV7-2
abundance: NA
CDR3aa: CASSRGLADNEQFF

v_gene: TRBV10-3
abundance: NA
CDR3aa: CAISESGTVHGNTEAFF

v_gene: TRBV6-2/TRBV6-3
abundance: NA
CDR3aa: CASSQSIRSGNQPQHF

v_gene: TRBV5-6
abundance: NA
CDR3aa: CASSLGGGTATEAFF

v_gene: TRBV28
abundance: NA
CDR3aa: CASSEASYGYTF

v_gene: TRBV6-1
abundance: NA
CDR3aa: CASSPDRVGYGYTF

v_gene: TRBV30
abundance: NA
CDR3aa: CAWSDGQGADEQYF

v_gene: TRBV27
abundance: few
CDR3aa: CASSPWQGATEAFF

v_gene: TRBV18
abundance: NA
CDR3aa: CASSPIAGLQETQYF

v_gene: TRBV4-3
abundance: few
CDR3aa: CASSQDLITGTGEKLFF

v_gene: TRBV18
abundance: NA
CDR3aa: CASSPGTGSGEQYF

v_gene: TRBV14
abundance: NA
CDR3aa: CASSQGGLYPTDTQYF